Shown below are 27 T cell receptor beta chains from a single sample sequenced in a study of CD8+CD57+ T cells in acquired aplastic anemia. Genomic DNA served as template for TCR beta VDJ and CDR3 profiling. From the reads, TCRdb called clonotypes with MiXCR, one entry per CDR3 protein. This table holds about 120,000 distinct CDR3 sequences, under 60% found once. The patients chosen for sequencing had shown expansion of CD8+CD57+ cells (detected by flow cytometry). The specimen sequenced was sorted CD4+, CD8+, or CD8+CD57+ T cells (not recorded which) from PBMCs. The source is a human donor with aplastic anemia.

The rearrangement links TRBV14 to TRBJ2-5, with D perhaps matching TRBD2 (6 bases). The CDR3 covers 11 residues. The V gene's germline CDR1 is SGHDN and CDR2 FVKESK. This CDR3 reads CASGRGETQYF. The CDR3 coding sequence is TGTGCTAGCGGCCGGGGGGAGACCCAGTACTTC.

This clonotype occurred many times. The CDR3 region is CASSRQENYNEQFF. The CDR3 nucleotides read TGTGCCAGCAGTCGACAGGAGAACTACAATGAGCAGTTCTTC. The chain recombines TRBV2 with TRBJ2-1, with D possibly TRBD1 on 6 matching bases. V lost 5 bases and J 3 bases, leaving 11 bases between the germline ends. CDR1 and CDR2 from the germline V gene are SNHLY and FYNNEI. The length of the CDR3 is 14 residues. Based on the CDR3 plus reference TRBV2 and TRBJ2-1, the full variable domain is EPEVTQTPSHQVTQMGQEVILRCVPISNHLYFYWYRQILGQKVEFLVSFYNNEISEKSEIFDDQFSVERPDGSNFTLKIRSTKLEDSAMYFCASSRQENYNEQFFGPGTRLTVL.

The rearrangement uses TRBV24-1 and TRBJ1-5; no definite D call. CDR1 and CDR2 from the germline V gene are KGHDR and SFDVKD. The CDR3 extends over 12 amino acids. Here the CDR3 reads CARGGSDQPQHF. The CDR3 DNA reads TGTGCTAGAGGTGGGTCGGATCAGCCCCAGCATTTT.

This clonotype was seen many times. The chain links TRBV4-1 to TRBJ1-1; D is possibly TRBD1 (6 bases). V lost 6 bases, J lost 6 bases, and 14 bases lay in between. Germline CDR1 and CDR2: MGHRA and YSYEKL. CDR3 length: 13 amino acids. Written as DNA, the CDR3 is TGCGCCAGCAGTCGACAGGAATCTTCTGAAGCTTTCTTT. It is translated as CASSRQESSEAFF.

With regard to this clonotype: One end of the junction varies from germline; a read error may be responsible. The chain combines TRBV25-1 with TRBJ2-6; D call uncertain. Germline V CDR1 and CDR2: MGHDK, SYGVNS. The CDR3 is made up of 17 amino acids. The CDR3 sequence: CASSELEISSGANVLTF. In DNA, the CDR3 is TGTGCCAGCAGTGAATTAGAGATTAGCTCTGGAGCCAACGTCCTGACTTTC.

The rearrangement joins TRBV7-2 to TRBJ1-1, with D tentatively TRBD1 (5 bases). The CDR3 runs 14 residues. V shed 5 bases and J shed 0 bases, with 10 bases lying between them. From germline, CDR1 is SGHTA and CDR2 FQGNSA. The DNA of the CDR3 is TGTGCCAGCAGCCTGACAGCTATGAACACTGAAGCTTTCTTT. Translation: CASSLTAMNTEAFF.

Points on this clonotype: Without the conserved terminal phenylalanine or tryptophan, this CDR3 likely stems from a read error. The J gene is TRBJ1-2, the V gene TRBV2, with D unresolved. V dropped 3 bases and J dropped 0 bases, with 11 bases sitting between them. Germline lookup yields CDR1 SNHLY and CDR2 FYNNEI. The CDR3 is made up of 15 amino acids. CDR3 sequence: CASSDRSGANYGYTL. CDR3 sequence (DNA): TGTGCCAGCAGTGACAGGAGTGGCGCTAACTATGGCTACACCCTC.

The J gene is TRBJ2-7, the V gene TRBV29-1; D may be TRBD2 (6 bases). Trimming shortened V by 5 bases and J by 6 bases, and 17 bases separated the two germline ends. Germline V gives CDR1 SQVTM, CDR2 ANQGSEA. This CDR3 is built from 13 residues. CDR3 nucleotide sequence: TGCAGCGTTCTCGGGGACTTGGCGCGCGAGCAGTACTTC. It translates to CSVLGDLAREQYF.

The chain employs TRBV20-1 and TRBJ2-1, with D perhaps TRBD1 (5 bases). CDR1 and CDR2 from the germline V gene are DFQATT and SNEGSKA (reference sequence). CDR3 length equals 18 residues. V was trimmed by 0 bases and J by 1 base, leaving 19 bases between them. Written as DNA, the CDR3 is TGCAGTGCTAGAGATAGGAAGGGGCGCGGCGGTTCCTACAATGAGCAGTTCTTC. This sequence encodes CSARDRKGRGGSYNEQFF.

This chain connects TRBV29-1 to TRBJ2-1; D is uncertain. Per germline, CDR1 SQVTM and CDR2 ANQGSEA. V shed 7 bases and J shed 1 base, with 14 bases lying between them. The CDR3 contains 14 residues. The CDR3 reads CSASLTASYNEQFF. The CDR3 DNA reads as TGCAGCGCCAGCCTCACAGCGTCCTACAATGAGCAGTTCTTC.

V is TRBV6-1 and J is TRBJ1-6; D might be TRBD1 (6 bases). The germline gives CDR1 MNHNS, CDR2 SASEGT. V lost 6 bases to trimming and J lost 6 bases, with 18 bases between them. The CDR3 extends over 16 amino acids. DNA for the CDR3: TGTGCCAGCAGATCTCCTGCCCCGGACAGTAATTCACCCCTCCACTTT. This encodes CASRSPAPDSNSPLHF.

The gene calls are TRBV10-3 and TRBJ2-3; D is uncertain. The CDR3 totals 13 residues. V dropped 4 bases and J dropped 4 bases, with 9 bases sitting between them. Per germline, CDR1 ENHRY and CDR2 SYGVKD. DNA of the CDR3: TGTGCCATCAGTGCCGGGTACCCAGATACGCAGTATTTT. Translated, it gives CAISAGYPDTQYF.

This clonotype was seen repeatedly, ten times or more. The genes are TRBV4-1 and TRBJ2-7, with 8 bases fitting TRBD2. The CDR3 sequence is 19 residues long. V dropped 4 bases and J dropped 3; count of bases not matched to a gene: 20. Germline CDR1 reads MGHRA; CDR2 reads YSYEKL. This CDR3 is CASSRWTSRIPDRRYEQYF. CDR3 nucleotides: TGCGCCAGCAGCCGATGGACTAGCCGGATCCCTGACAGACGCTACGAGCAGTACTTC.

This chain uses TRBV9 with TRBJ2-5; a weak D match, TRBD2 (7 bases). The CDR3 contains 13 residues. The V and J ends lost 3 bases and 5 bases respectively, with 11 bases between them. The germline V gene has CDR1 SGDLS and CDR2 YYNGEE. In DNA, the CDR3 is TGTGCCAGCAGCGGGGGGGGCGAGGAGACCCAGTACTTC. This gives the protein CASSGGGEETQYF.

The chain employs TRBV12-3 or TRBV12-4 and TRBJ2-3, with D perhaps matching TRBD1 (5 bases). This CDR3 region has 14 residues. Trimming removed 3 bases at V and 2 bases at J, with 9 bases between. CDR3 bases: TGTGCCAGCAGTTTGGGGCGGACCACAGATACGCAGTATTTT. This sequence encodes CASSLGRTTDTQYF.

This clonotype showed up just a few times. The genes are TRBV12-3 or TRBV12-4 and TRBJ2-6; D uncertain. The CDR3 sequence is 14 residues long. With 7 bases removed from V and 2 bases from J, the gap between germline ends came to 9 bases. CDR3: CASIPGAGANVLTF. The DNA of the CDR3 is TGTGCCAGCATCCCGGGCGCTGGGGCCAACGTCCTGACTTTC.

Comment on this clonotype: The CDR3 end shows no conserved phenylalanine or tryptophan, and so a read error is likely. This chain connects TRBV19 to TRBJ2-3; no clear D. This CDR3 is 14 amino acids long. Trimming pared 5 bases from V and 0 bases from J, leaving 9 bases between. Germline V CDR1 and CDR2: LNHDA, SQIVND (reference sequence). The CDR3 bases are TGTGCCAGTAGTCAATCTGGTAGCACAGATACGCAGTATCTT. It translates to CASSQSGSTDTQYL.

This chain uses TRBV7-6 with TRBJ2-7, with 9 bases lining up with TRBD1. V was clipped by 5 bases and J by 7 bases; unmatched bases: 3. The CDR3 totals 12 residues. Germline V gene sequence: CDR1 SGHVS, CDR2 FNYEAQ. The CDR3: CASSTGQGEQYF. The CDR3 region has the DNA TGTGCCAGCAGCACGGGACAGGGAGAGCAGTACTTC. Full variable domain (remainder filled in from reference TRBV7-6 and TRBJ2-7): GAGVSQSPRYKVTKRGQDVALRCDPISGHVSLYWYRQALGQGPEFLTYFNYEAQQDKSGLPNDRFSAERPEGSISTLTIQRTEQRDSAMYRCASSTGQGEQYFGPGTRLTVT.

This sequence joins TRBV24-1 and TRBJ2-5; 8 bases map to TRBD1. The CDR3 length is 15 residues. The germline gives CDR1 KGHDR, CDR2 SFDVKD. The trim removed 3 bases at V and 7 bases at J, leaving 9 bases unmatched. Written as DNA, the CDR3 is TGTGCCACCAGTGATACCCCCGGACAGGGAGGGACCCAGTACTTC. The encoded protein is CATSDTPGQGGTQYF.

As regards this clonotype: A junction end diverges from the germline sequence, so it may reflect a read error. The chain combines TRBV25-1 with TRBJ1-6; 12 positions match TRBD1. Per the germline V gene, CDR1 is MGHDK and CDR2 is SYGVNS. This CDR3 is 20 amino acids long. DNA of the CDR3: TGTGCCAGCACACGCCCGGGGGACAGGGGGCGTTCGGTCTATGATTCACCCCTCCACTTT. Translation: CASTRPGDRGRSVYDSPLHF.

The chain combines TRBV14 with TRBJ2-3, with a tentative D call TRBD2 (6 bases). The CDR3 sequence is 16 residues long. Trimming cost V 4 bases and J 1 base, with 15 bases left between them. Germline V gene lookup returns CDR1 SGHDN and CDR2 FVKESK. This CDR3 reads CASSRPSSVGTDTQYF. The DNA of the CDR3 is TGTGCCAGCAGCCGACCCTCTAGCGTGGGCACAGATACGCAGTATTTT.

This clonotype was counted ten times or more. V and J are TRBV7-9 and TRBJ1-2; 7 bases are a match to TRBD1. The CDR3 extends over 15 amino acids. The germline V gene has CDR1 SEHNR and CDR2 FQNEAQ (reference sequence). Trimming took 2 bases from V and 3 from J; bases not matched to a gene: 6. The CDR3, as DNA: TGTGCCAGCAGCTTACAAGACAGGGAGGACTATGGCTACACCTTC. It codes for CASSLQDREDYGYTF.

The rearrangement links TRBV15 to TRBJ1-2; maybe TRBD1 (6 bases). Trimming took off 6 bases at V and 5 bases at J, with 16 bases between the two ends. This CDR3 has 14 amino acids. CDR1 is LNHNV and CDR2 is YYDKDF in the germline V gene (reference sequence). CDR3 in DNA: TGTGCCACCAGTCCCAGGGGCGGAGGTTATGGCTACACCTTC. Amino acids: CATSPRGGGYGYTF.

This clonotype was picked up one time. This rearrangement joins TRBV19 to TRBJ1-1; the D is unclear. Trimming pared 1 base from V and 5 bases from J, leaving 8 bases between. Germline loops: CDR1 LNHDA, CDR2 SQIVND (reference sequence). The CDR3 length is 13 residues. CDR3: CASSIGVGTEAFF. CDR3 DNA: TGTGCCAGTAGTATAGGCGTGGGTACTGAAGCTTTCTTT. Full variable domain (remainder filled in from reference TRBV19 and TRBJ1-1): DGGITQSPKYLFRKEGQNVTLSCEQNLNHDAMYWYRQDPGQGLRLIYYSQIVNDFQKGDIAEGYSVSREKKESFPLTVTSAQKNPTAFYLCASSIGVGTEAFFGQGTRLTVV.

The V call is TRBV30, the J call TRBJ1-6, with 7 positions matching TRBD1. The CDR3 has 13 amino acids. Per the germline V gene, CDR1 is GTSNPN and CDR2 is SVGIG (reference sequence). V lost 6 bases and J lost 9; bases outside the gene matches: 8. Here the CDR3 DNA reads TGTGCCTGTCATTTGACAGGGTTTTCACCCCTCCACTTT. Protein: CACHLTGFSPLHF. The variable domain in full, completed from reference TRBV30 and TRBJ1-6, reads SQTIHQWPATLVQPVGSPLSLECTVEGTSNPNLYWYRQAAGRGLQLLFYSVGIGQISSEVPQNLSASRPQDRQFILSSKKLLLSDSGFYLCACHLTGFSPLHFGNGTRLTVT.

The count of this clonotype is one. The CDR3 spells CSAGLNRGLLYF. DNA for the CDR3: TGCAGTGCTGGTTTGAACAGGGGGCTCCTGTACTTC. This chain connects TRBV20-1 to TRBJ2-5, with 9 bases lining up with TRBD1. Germline CDR1 reads DFQATT; CDR2 reads SNEGSKA (reference sequence). Trimming removed 5 bases from V and 13 bases from J; junction bases left unmatched: 11. The CDR3 runs 12 residues.

The table lists this clonotype with many counts. CDR3 sequence: CASSPGWGEQFF. CDR3 DNA: TGTGCCAGCAGCCCGGGGTGGGGTGAGCAGTTCTTC. The chain has TRBV12-3 or TRBV12-4 and TRBJ2-1, with D maybe TRBD2 (5 bases). This CDR3 is built from 12 residues. Trimming removed 6 bases from V and 9 bases from J, with 12 bases in between.